One sample yielded the 15 T cell receptor beta chains listed below, sequenced in a study of T cells in Graves' hyperthyroidism and ophthalmopathy. RNA transcripts served as the template for amplifying TCR beta CDR3 regions. The TCR CDR3 was amplified in a first-round RT-PCR using the HTBI primer set. TCRdb redid the calling of the multiplex PCR reads with MiXCR, one entry per CDR3 protein. Of roughly 380,000 distinct CDR3 sequences listed, approximately 15% are singletons. The specimen sequenced was blood. These TCRs come from a woman aged 55-69 years with Graves' hyperthyroidism.

This sequence joins TRBV5-1 and TRBJ2-7; 7 bases map to TRBD2. The V gene's germline CDR1 is SGHRS and CDR2 YFSETQ. This CDR3 has 14 residues. After removal of 2 bases from V and 3 bases from J, the junction contained 5 bases not matched to a gene. The CDR3 sequence is CASSFSGTNYEQYF. CDR3 DNA sequence: TGCGCCAGCAGCTTCAGCGGGACCAACTACGAGCAGTACTTC.

This clonotype was recorded many times. V is TRBV6-1 and J is TRBJ1-3; D gene uncertain. The CDR3 consists of 15 residues. The germline V gene has CDR1 MNHNS and CDR2 SASEGT. Trimming removed 5 bases at V and 0 bases at J, with 11 bases between. CDR3 nucleotides: TGTGCCAGCAGTCACGGACGTTTCTCTGGAAACACCATATATTTT. This codes for CASSHGRFSGNTIYF.

This clonotype was recorded a few times. The rearrangement joins TRBV3-1 to TRBJ1-2, with 8 bases fitting TRBD1. V lost 3 bases and J lost 8; bases outside the gene matches: 11. Per the germline V gene, CDR1 is LGHDT and CDR2 is YNNKEL (reference sequence). CDR3 size: 15 residues. The CDR3 sequence: CASSQVPTGGAGYTF. The CDR3 DNA follows: TGTGCCAGCAGCCAGGTTCCAACAGGGGGGGCAGGCTACACCTTC. Looking up the rest from reference TRBV3-1 and TRBJ1-2 gives the full variable domain: DTAVSQTPKYLVTQMGNDKSIKCEQNLGHDTMYWYKQDSKKFLKIMFSYNNKELIINETVPNRFSPKSPDKAHLNLHINSLELGDSAVYFCASSQVPTGGAGYTFGSGTRLTVV.

This clonotype occurred many times. The chain links TRBV5-1 to TRBJ2-7; 9 bases map to TRBD1. V lost 4 bases and J lost 6; bases outside the gene matches: 8. This CDR3 contains 14 residues. The germline gives CDR1 SGHRS, CDR2 YFSETQ. CDR3 in amino acids: CASSRDRGKAEQYF. The CDR3 nucleotides are TGCGCCAGCAGCCGTGACAGGGGGAAGGCCGAGCAGTACTTC.

This clonotype was seen ten or more times. The V call is TRBV5-1, the J call TRBJ1-2; TRBD1 aligns across 7 bases. J gave up 6 bases and V 0 bases, and 8 bases lay outside the gene matches. The CDR3 has 15 residues. CDR1 and CDR2 from the germline V gene are SGHRS and YFSETQ. CDR3 DNA: TGCGCCAGCAGCTTGGGAGGGGACAGCTACGATGGCTACACCTTC. Its translation is CASSLGGDSYDGYTF.

This clonotype was seen ten or more times. The genes are TRBV18 and TRBJ2-3; D is possibly TRBD1 or TRBD2 (6 bases each). CDR1 KGHSH and CDR2 LQKENI come from the germline V gene. The CDR3 is made up of 15 amino acids. The V and J ends lost 3 bases and 4 bases respectively, with 14 bases between them. The CDR3 loop is CASSPGARRADTQYF. The CDR3 DNA is TGTGCCAGCTCACCGGGGGCTCGGAGGGCAGATACGCAGTATTTT.

This chain links TRBV10-3 with TRBJ2-7; a possible D gene is TRBD2 (6 bases). CDR1 is ENHRY and CDR2 is SYGVKD in the germline V gene. The CDR3 is made up of 13 amino acids. Trimming removed 6 bases at V and 10 bases at J, with 19 bases between. The DNA for the CDR3 is TGTGCCATCAGCCGAGTGATGGGGCGGGAACAGTACTTC. It is translated as CAISRVMGREQYF.

This clonotype showed up just a few times. The V gene is TRBV10-3, the J gene TRBJ1-2; D is possibly TRBD1 (5 bases). Germline CDR1 and CDR2: ENHRY and SYGVKD. The CDR3 extends over 14 amino acids. V was pared by 6 bases and J by 8 bases, with 19 bases between. The CDR3 DNA sequence: TGTGCCATCAGAGACAGCGGTCCGGGGTACGGCTACACCTTC. Translating it yields CAIRDSGPGYGYTF.

This clonotype was observed at least ten times. The CDR3 coding sequence is TGTGCCAGCAGTGGGGGACGGAGGGATGAAGCTTTCTTT. Amino acids: CASSGGRRDEAFF. V gene TRBV2 combines with J gene TRBJ1-1, with a weak D call TRBD1 (5 bases). CDR3 size: 13 residues. Trimming took 4 bases from V and 7 from J, leaving 13 bases between them. The germline V gene has CDR1 SNHLY and CDR2 FYNNEI.

The V gene is TRBV6-1, the J gene TRBJ2-1; the D is unclear. Germline V gene lookup returns CDR1 MNHNS and CDR2 SASEGT. The CDR3 is 15 amino acids. The V end was cut by 1 base, the J end by 0 bases, with 7 bases between. In nucleotides, the CDR3 is TGTGCCAGCAGTGAAGGTCTTAGCTCCTACAATGAGCAGTTCTTC. Protein sequence: CASSEGLSSYNEQFF.

This clonotype was detected many times. The genes are TRBV24-1 and TRBJ2-1; 10 bases line up with TRBD2. The CDR3 totals 18 residues. CDR1 KGHDR and CDR2 SFDVKD come from the germline V gene. V was pared by 5 bases and J by 1 base, with 10 bases of the junction left unmatched. The CDR3 reads CATSGTSGEVGSYNEQFF. In DNA, the CDR3 is TGTGCCACCAGTGGGACTAGCGGTGAAGTAGGGTCCTACAATGAGCAGTTCTTC.

CDR3 amino acids: CASSYSGGGGNSPLHF. In nucleotides, the CDR3 is TGTGCCAGCAGTTACTCGGGGGGGGGAGGTAATTCACCCCTCCACTTT. The genes are TRBV6-5 and TRBJ1-6, with D maybe TRBD1 (5 bases). Germline V gene lookup returns CDR1 MNHEY and CDR2 SVGAGI. The length of the CDR3 is 16 residues. The V end lost 0 bases, the J end lost 6 bases, and 12 bases lay between the germline ends.

This clonotype was recorded many times. The chain carries TRBV6-1 and TRBJ2-4; 11 bases fit TRBD2. The junction had 3 bases not matched to a gene; V was cut back by 5 bases and J by 0 bases. Germline values: CDR1 MNHNS, CDR2 SASEGT. The CDR3 has 16 residues. CDR3 sequence: CASSTSGSVAKNIQYF. The CDR3 region has the DNA TGTGCCAGCAGTACTAGCGGGAGCGTAGCCAAAAACATTCAGTACTTC.

This clonotype was counted many times. This chain links TRBV20-1 with TRBJ1-5, with a possible D match to TRBD1 (6 bases). The germline CDR1 and CDR2 sequences are DFQATT and SNEGSKA (reference sequence). This CDR3 region has 14 residues. Trimming stripped 3 bases from V and 3 bases from J, with 12 bases between. As DNA, the CDR3 is TGCAGTGCTAGGGTGCCAGGGGCCAATCAGCCCCAGCATTTT. Amino acids: CSARVPGANQPQHF.

This clonotype was seen more than once but under ten times. This rearrangement joins TRBV2 to TRBJ1-2; D uncertain. This CDR3 is built from 12 residues. CDR1 and CDR2 (germline): SNHLY, FYNNEI. With 2 bases removed from V and 6 bases from J, the gap between germline ends came to 7 bases. The CDR3 nucleotides read TGTGCCAGCAGTGAATCGGCGGATGGCTACACCTTC. Translation gives CASSESADGYTF.